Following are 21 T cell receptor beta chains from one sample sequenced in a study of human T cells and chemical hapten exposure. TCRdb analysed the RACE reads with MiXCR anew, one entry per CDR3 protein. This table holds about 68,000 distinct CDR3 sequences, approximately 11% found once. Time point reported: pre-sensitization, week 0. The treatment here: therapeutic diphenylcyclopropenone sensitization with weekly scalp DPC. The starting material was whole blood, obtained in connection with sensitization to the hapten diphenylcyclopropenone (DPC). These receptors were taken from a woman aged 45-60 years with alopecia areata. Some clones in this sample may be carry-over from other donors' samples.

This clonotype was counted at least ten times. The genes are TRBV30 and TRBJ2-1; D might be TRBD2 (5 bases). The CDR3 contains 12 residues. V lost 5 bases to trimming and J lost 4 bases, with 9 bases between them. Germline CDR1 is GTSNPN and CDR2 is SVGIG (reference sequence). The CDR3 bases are TGTGCCTGGGGAGGCCCTTACAATGAGCAGTTCTTC. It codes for CAWGGPYNEQFF. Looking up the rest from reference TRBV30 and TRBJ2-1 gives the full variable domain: SQTIHQWPATLVQPVGSPLSLECTVEGTSNPNLYWYRQAAGRGLQLLFYSVGIGQISSEVPQNLSASRPQDRQFILSSKKLLLSDSGFYLCAWGGPYNEQFFGPGTRLTVL.

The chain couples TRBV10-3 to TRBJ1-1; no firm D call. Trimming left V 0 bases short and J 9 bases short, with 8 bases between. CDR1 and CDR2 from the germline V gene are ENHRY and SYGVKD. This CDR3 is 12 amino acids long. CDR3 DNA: TGTGCCATCAGTGAGTCTGGGTTGCAAGCTTTCTTT. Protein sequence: CAISESGLQAFF.

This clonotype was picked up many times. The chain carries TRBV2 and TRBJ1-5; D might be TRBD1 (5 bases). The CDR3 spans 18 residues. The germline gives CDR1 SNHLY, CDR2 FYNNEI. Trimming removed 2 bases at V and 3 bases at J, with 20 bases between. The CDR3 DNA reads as TGTGCCAGCAGTGAATTTGGCCGACGGCGGACAACCAATCAGCCCCAGCATTTT. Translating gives CASSEFGRRRTTNQPQHF.

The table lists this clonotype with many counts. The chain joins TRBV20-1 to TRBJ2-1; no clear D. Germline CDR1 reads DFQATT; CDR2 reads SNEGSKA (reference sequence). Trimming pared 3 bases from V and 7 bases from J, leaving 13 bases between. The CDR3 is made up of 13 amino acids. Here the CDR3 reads CSASGKVWNEQFF. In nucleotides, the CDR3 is TGCAGTGCTAGCGGCAAGGTGTGGAATGAGCAGTTCTTC.

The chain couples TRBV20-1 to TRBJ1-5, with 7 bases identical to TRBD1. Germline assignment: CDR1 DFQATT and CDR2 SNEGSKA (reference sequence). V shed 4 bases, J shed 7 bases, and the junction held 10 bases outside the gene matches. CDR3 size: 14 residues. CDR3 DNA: TGCAGTGCTACCCTCGGACAGGTGGGGCAGCCCCAGCATTTT. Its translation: CSATLGQVGQPQHF.

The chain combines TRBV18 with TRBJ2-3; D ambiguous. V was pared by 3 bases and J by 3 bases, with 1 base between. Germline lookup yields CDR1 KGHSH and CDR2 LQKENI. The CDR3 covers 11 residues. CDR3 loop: CASSPTDTQYF. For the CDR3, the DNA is TGTGCCAGCTCACCGACAGATACGCAGTATTTT.

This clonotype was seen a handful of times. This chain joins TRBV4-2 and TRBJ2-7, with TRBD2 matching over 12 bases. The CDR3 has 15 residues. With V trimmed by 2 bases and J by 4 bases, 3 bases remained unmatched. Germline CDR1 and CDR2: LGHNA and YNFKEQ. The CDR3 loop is CASSQSGLAGYEQYF. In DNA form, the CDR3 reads TGTGCCAGCAGCCAAAGCGGACTAGCGGGGTACGAGCAGTACTTC.

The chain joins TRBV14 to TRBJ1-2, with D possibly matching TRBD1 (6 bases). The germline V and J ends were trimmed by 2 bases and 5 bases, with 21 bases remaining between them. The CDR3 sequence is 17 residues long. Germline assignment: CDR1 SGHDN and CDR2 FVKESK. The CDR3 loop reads CASSQRLSFGTSYGYTF. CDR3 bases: TGTGCCAGCAGCCAAAGATTAAGTTTTGGGACATCGTATGGCTACACCTTC.

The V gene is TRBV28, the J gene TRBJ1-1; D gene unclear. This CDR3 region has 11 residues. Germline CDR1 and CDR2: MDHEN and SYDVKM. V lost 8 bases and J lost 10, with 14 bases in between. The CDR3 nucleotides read TGTGCCAGCGGCTATCTTAGTGGAGCTTTCTTT. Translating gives CASGYLSGAFF. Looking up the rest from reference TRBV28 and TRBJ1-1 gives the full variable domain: DVKVTQSSRYLVKRTGEKVFLECVQDMDHENMFWYRQDPGLGLRLIYFSYDVKMKEKGDIPEGYSVSREKKERFSLILESASTNQTSMYLCASGYLSGAFFGQGTRLTVV.

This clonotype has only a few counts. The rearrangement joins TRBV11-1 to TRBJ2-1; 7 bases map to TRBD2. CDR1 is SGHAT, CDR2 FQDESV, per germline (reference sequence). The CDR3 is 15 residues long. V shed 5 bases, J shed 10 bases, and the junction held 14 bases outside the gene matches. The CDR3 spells CASSHVVEGGKEQFF. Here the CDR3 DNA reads TGTGCCAGCAGCCACGTTGTGGAGGGAGGGAAGGAGCAGTTCTTC.

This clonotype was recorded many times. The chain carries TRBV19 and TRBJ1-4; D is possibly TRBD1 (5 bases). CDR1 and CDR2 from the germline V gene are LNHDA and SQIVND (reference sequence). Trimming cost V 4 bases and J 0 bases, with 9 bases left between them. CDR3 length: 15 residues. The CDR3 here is CASSTRTTTNEKLFF. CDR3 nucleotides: TGTGCCAGTAGTACCCGGACAACAACTAATGAAAAACTGTTTTTT.

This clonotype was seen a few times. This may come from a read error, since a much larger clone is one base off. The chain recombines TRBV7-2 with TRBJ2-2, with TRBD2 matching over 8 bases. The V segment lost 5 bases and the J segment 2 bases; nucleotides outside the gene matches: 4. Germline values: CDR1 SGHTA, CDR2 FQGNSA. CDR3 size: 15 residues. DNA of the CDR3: TGTGCCAGCAGCCGGACTAGCCTTAACACCGGGGAGCTGTTTTTT. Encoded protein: CASSRTSLNTGELFF.

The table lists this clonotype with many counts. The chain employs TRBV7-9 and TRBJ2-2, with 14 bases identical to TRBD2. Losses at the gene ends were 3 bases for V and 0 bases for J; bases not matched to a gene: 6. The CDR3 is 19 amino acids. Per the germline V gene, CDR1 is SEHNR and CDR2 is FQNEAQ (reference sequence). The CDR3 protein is CASSFPTSGRAANTGELFF. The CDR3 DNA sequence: TGTGCCAGCAGCTTTCCGACTAGCGGGAGGGCCGCGAACACCGGGGAGCTGTTTTTT.

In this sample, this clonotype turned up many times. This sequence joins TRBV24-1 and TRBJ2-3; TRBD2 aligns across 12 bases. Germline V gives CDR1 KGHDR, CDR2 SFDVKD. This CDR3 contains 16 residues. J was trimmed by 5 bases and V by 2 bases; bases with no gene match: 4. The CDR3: CATSDWTSGIEDTQYF. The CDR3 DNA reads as TGTGCCACCAGTGATTGGACTAGCGGGATTGAAGATACGCAGTATTTT.

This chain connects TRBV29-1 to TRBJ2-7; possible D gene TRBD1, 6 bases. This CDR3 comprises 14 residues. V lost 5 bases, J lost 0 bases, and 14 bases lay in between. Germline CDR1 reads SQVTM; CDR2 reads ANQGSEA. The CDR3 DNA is TGCAGCGTTAAACCAGGGGACAACTCCTACGAGCAGTACTTC. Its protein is CSVKPGDNSYEQYF.

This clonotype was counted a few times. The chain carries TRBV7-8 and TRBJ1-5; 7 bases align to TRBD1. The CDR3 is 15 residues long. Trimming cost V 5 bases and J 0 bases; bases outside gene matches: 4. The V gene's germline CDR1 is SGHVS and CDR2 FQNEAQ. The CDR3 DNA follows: TGTGCCAGCAGCCCGGACAGGATTAGCAATCAGCCCCAGCATTTT. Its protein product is CASSPDRISNQPQHF.

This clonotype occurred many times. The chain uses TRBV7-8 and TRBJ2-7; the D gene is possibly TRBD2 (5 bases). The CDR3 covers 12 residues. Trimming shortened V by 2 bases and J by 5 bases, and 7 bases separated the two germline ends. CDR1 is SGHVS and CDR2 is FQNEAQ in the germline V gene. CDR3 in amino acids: CASSLYGDEQYF. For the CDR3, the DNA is TGTGCCAGCAGCTTATACGGGGACGAGCAGTACTTC. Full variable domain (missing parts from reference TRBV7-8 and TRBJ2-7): GAGVSQSPRYKVAKRGQDVALRCDPISGHVSLFWYQQALGQGPEFLTYFQNEAQLDKSGLPSDRFFAERPEGSVSTLKIQRTQQEDSAVYLCASSLYGDEQYFGPGTRLTVT.

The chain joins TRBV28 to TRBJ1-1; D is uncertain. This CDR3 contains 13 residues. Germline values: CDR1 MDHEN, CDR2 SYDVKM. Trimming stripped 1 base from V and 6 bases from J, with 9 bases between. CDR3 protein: CASSLFQTPEAFF. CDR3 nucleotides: TGTGCCAGCAGTTTATTTCAGACCCCTGAAGCTTTCTTT.

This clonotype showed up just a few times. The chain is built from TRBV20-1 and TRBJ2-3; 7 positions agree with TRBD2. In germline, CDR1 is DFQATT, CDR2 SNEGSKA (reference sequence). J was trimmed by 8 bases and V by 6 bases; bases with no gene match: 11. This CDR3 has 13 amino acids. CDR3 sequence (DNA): TGCAGTGCCGGGGCGGCGGGAGCGAGTACGCAGTATTTT. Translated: CSAGAAGASTQYF.

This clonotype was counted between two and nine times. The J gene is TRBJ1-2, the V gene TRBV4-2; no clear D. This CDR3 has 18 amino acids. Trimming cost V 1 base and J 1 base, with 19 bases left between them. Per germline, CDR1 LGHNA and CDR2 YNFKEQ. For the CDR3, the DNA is TGTGCCAGCAGCCAAGGAGACCTCGAGTCGATATATAACTATGGCTACACCTTC. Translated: CASSQGDLESIYNYGYTF.

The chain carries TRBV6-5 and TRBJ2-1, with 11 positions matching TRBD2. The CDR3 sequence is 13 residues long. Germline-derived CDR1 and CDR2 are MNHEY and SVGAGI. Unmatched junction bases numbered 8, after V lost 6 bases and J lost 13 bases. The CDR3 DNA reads TGTGCCAGCAGGCTAGCGGGAGGTCTCCTCCAGTTCTTC. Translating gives CASRLAGGLLQFF.